The sequence of this T cell receptor beta chain was determined in a study of shared clonotypes between healthy human individuals. Study at large: There were three CD4 naive, three CD4 memory, two CD8 naive and one CD8 memory plates per donor. Study findings and constraints: Naive CD4 clonotypes overlapped across a handful of donors at roughly 5%.

CDR1 and CDR2 (germline): SGHTA, FQGTGA. V lost 11 bases and J lost 2; bases outside the gene matches: 6. CDR3 size: 12 residues. On this clone itself: What it binds is unknown.

Measured with immunoSEQ multiplex PCR; TCRdb has only the in-frame clones, and not every one. The sample shows 1,500,000 or so clones, approximately 96% of them seen only once. The donors were adults (healthy and HIV-negative) with no recent acute infections or vaccinations. Donors, without exception, were Caucasian adults residing in Nashville, Tennessee. This TCR was recovered from a man aged 25-45 years in good health. The rearrangement joins TRBV7-3 to TRBJ2-7, with 7 bases fitting TRBD1. Sequenced input: naive CD4+ T cells sorted from blood. Subset here: CD45RA+ positively selected. CDR3 loop: CAARDSAYEQYF. Written as DNA, the CDR3 is TGTGCCGCCCGGGACAGCGCCTACGAGCAGTACTTC. Together with reference TRBV7-3 and TRBJ2-7, the CDR3 gives the full variable domain: GAGVSQTPSNKVTEKGKYVELRCDPISGHTALYWYRQSLGQGPEFLIYFQGTGAADDSGLPNDRFFAVRPEGSVSTLKIQRTERGDSAVYLCAARDSAYEQYFGPGTRLTVT.